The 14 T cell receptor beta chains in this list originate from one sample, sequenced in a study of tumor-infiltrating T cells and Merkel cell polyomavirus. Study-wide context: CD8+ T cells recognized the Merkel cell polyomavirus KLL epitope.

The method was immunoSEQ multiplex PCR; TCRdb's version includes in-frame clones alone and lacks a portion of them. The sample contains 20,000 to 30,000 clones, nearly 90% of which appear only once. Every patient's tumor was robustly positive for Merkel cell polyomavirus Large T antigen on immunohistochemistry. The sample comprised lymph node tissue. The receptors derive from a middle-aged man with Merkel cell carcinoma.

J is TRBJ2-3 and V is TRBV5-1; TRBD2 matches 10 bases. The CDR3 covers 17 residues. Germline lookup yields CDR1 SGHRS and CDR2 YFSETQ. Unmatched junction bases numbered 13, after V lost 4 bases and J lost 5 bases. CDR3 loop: CASSPNIRTSGKDTQYF. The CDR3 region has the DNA TGCGCCAGCAGCCCGAATATAAGGACTAGCGGTAAAGATACGCAGTATTTT.

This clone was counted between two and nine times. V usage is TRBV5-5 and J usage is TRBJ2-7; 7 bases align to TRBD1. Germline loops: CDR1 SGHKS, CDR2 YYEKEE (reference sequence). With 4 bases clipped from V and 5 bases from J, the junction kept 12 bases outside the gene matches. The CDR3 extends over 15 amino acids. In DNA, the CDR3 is TGTGCCAGCAGCCCACTCGCGAGGGGGCTGAACGAGCAGTACTTC. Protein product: CASSPLARGLNEQYF.

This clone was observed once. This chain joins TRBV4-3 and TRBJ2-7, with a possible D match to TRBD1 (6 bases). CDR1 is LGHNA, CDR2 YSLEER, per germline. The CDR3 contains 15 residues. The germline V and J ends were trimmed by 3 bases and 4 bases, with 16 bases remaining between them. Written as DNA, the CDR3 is TGCGCCAGCAGCCAGGGACAAGGAGTGTCGTACGAGCAGTACTTC. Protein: CASSQGQGVSYEQYF.

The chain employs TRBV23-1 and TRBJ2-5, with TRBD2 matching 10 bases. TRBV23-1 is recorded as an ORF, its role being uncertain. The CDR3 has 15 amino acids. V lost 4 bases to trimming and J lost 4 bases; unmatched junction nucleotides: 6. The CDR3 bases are TGCGCCAGCAGTCCCTGGTCTAGCGGGAGAGAGACCCAGTACTTC. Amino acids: CASSPWSSGRETQYF.

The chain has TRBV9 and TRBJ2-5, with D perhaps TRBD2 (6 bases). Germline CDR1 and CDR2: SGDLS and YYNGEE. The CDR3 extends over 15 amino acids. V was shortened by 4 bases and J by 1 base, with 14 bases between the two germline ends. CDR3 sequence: CASSSGGARQETQYF. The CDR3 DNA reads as TGTGCCAGCAGCTCCGGGGGAGCCCGCCAAGAGACCCAGTACTTC.

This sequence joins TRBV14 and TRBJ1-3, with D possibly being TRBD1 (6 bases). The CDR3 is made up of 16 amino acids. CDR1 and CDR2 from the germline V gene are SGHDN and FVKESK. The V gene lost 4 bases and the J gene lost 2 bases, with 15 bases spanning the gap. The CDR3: CASSPGTLLTGNTIYF. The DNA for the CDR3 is TGTGCCAGCAGCCCCGGGACACTTTTAACTGGAAACACCATATATTTT.

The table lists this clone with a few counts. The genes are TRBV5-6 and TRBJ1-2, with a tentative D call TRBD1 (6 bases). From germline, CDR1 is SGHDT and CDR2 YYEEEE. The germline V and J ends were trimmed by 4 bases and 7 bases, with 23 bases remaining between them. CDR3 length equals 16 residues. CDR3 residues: CASSRAGTSEPPGYTF. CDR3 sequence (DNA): TGTGCCAGCAGCAGAGCCGGGACATCAGAACCGCCTGGCTACACCTTC.

In DNA, the CDR3 is TGTGCCAGCAAATCACTACAGGTCCCCAATGGCTACACCTTC. Residues: CASKSLQVPNGYTF. The chain combines TRBV6-5 with TRBJ1-2; possible D gene TRBD1, 5 bases. This CDR3 contains 14 residues. Trimming cost V 7 bases and J 6 bases, with 18 bases left between them. Germline V gene data show CDR1 as MNHEY and CDR2 as SVGAGI.

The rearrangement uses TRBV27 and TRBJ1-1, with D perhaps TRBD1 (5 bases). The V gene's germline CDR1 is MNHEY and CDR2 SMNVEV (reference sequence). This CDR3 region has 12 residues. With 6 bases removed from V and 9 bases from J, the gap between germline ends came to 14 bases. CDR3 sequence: CASRESEGKAFF. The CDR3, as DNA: TGTGCCAGCAGGGAGTCGGAGGGGAAAGCTTTCTTT.

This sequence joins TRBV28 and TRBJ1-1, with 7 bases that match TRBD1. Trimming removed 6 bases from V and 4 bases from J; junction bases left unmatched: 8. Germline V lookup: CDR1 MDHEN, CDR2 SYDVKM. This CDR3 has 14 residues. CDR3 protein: CASRSTGPGTEAFF. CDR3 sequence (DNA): TGTGCCAGCAGATCGACAGGGCCGGGCACTGAAGCTTTCTTT.

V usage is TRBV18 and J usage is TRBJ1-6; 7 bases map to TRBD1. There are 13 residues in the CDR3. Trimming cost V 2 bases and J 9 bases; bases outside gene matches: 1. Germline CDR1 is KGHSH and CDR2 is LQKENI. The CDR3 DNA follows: TGTGCCAGCTCACCAGGGACAGCTTCACCCCTCCACTTT. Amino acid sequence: CASSPGTASPLHF.

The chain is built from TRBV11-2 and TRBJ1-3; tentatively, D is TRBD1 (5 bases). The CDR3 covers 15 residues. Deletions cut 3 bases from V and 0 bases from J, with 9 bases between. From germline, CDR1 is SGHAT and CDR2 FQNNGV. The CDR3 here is CASSLGQASGNTIYF. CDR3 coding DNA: TGTGCCAGCAGCTTGGGGCAGGCCTCTGGAAACACCATATATTTT.

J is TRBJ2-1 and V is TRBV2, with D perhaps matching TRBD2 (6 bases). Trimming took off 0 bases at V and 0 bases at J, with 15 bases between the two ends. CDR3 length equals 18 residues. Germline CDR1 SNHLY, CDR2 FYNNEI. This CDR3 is CASSEALLALSSYNEQFF. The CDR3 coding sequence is TGTGCCAGCAGTGAAGCGCTCCTAGCGCTTAGCTCCTACAATGAGCAGTTCTTC.

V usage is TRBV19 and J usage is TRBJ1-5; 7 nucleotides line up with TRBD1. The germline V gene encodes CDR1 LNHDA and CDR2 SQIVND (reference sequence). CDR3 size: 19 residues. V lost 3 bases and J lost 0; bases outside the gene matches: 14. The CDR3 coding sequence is TGTGCCAGTAGTATTGGAGGGGGCGCGGAAACGTATAGCAATCAGCCCCAGCATTTT. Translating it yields CASSIGGGAETYSNQPQHF.